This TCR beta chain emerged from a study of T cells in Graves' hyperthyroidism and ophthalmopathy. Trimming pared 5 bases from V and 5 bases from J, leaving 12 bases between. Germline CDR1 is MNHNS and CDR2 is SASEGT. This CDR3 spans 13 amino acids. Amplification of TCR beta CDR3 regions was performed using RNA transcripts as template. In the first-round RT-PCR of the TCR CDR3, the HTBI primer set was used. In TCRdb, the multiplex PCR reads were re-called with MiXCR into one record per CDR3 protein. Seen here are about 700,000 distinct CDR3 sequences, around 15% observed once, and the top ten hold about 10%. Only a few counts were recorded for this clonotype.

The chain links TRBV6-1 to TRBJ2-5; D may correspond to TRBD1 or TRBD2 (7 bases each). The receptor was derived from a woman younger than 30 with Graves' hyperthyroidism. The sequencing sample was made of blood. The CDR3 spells CASSWQGGETQYF. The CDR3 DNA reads TGTGCCAGCAGTTGGCAGGGGGGGGAGACCCAGTACTTC.